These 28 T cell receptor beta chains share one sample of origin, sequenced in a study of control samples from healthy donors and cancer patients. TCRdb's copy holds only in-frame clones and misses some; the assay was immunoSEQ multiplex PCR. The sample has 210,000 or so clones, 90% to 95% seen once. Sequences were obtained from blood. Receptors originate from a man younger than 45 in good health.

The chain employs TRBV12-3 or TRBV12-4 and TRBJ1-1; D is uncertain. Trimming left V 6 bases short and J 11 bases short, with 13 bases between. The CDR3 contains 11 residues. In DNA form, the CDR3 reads TGTGCCAGCAGGATGTCGGGTGAGGCTTTCTTT. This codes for CASRMSGEAFF.

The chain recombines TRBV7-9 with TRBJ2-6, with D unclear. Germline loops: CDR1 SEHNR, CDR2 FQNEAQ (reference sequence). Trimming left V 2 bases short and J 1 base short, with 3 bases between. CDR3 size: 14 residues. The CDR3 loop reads CASSLRSGANVLTF. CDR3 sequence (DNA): TGTGCCAGCAGCTTACGGTCTGGGGCCAACGTCCTGACTTTC.

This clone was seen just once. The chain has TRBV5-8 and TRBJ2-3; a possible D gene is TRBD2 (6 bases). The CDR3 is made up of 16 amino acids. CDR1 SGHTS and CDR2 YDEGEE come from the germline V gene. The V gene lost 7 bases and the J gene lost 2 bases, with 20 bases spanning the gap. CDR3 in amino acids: CASRKGGQQYTDTQYF. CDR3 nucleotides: TGTGCCAGCCGTAAGGGAGGCCAACAATACACAGATACGCAGTATTTT.

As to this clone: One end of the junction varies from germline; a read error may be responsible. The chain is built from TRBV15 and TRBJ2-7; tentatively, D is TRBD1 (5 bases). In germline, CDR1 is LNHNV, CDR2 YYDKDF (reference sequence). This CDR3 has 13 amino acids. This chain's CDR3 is CTTSREDAYEQYF. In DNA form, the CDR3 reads TGTACCACCAGCAGGGAAGACGCCTACGAGCAGTACTTC.

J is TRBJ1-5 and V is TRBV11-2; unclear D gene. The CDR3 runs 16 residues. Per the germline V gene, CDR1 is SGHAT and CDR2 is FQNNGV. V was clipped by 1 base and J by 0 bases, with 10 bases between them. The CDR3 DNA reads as TGTGCCAGCAGCTTAGCGGCAGGAGCTAGCAATCAGCCCCAGCATTTT. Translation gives CASSLAAGASNQPQHF.

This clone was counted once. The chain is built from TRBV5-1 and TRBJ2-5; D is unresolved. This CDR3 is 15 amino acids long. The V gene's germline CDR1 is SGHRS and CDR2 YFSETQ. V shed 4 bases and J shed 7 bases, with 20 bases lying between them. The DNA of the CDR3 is TGCGCCAGCAGCGAGGACCCGGCGGCAGTAGGGACCCAGTACTTC. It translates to CASSEDPAAVGTQYF.

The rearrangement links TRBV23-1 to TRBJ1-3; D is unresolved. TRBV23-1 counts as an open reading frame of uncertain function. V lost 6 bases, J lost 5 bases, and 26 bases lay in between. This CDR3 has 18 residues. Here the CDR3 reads CASSLGKGWVTFRNTIYF. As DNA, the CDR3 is TGCGCCAGCAGCCTCGGGAAGGGTTGGGTGACTTTTAGAAACACCATATATTTT.

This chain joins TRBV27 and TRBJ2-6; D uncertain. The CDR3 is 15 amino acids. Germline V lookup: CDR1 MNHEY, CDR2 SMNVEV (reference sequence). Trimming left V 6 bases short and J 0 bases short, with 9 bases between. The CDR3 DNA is TGTGCCAGCAGCTCCGGATTCTCTGGGGCCAACGTCCTGACTTTC. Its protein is CASSSGFSGANVLTF. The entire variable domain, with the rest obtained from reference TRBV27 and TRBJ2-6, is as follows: EAQVTQNPRYLITVTGKKLTVTCSQNMNHEYMSWYRQDPGLGLRQIYYSMNVEVTDKGDVPEGYKVSRKEKRNFPLILESPSPNQTSLYFCASSSGFSGANVLTFGAGSRLTVL.

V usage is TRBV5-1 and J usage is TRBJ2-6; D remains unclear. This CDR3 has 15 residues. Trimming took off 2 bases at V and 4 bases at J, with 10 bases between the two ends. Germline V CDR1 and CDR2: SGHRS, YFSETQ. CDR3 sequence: CASSFGGAGANVLTF. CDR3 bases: TGCGCCAGCAGCTTTGGCGGCGCCGGGGCCAACGTCCTGACTTTC.

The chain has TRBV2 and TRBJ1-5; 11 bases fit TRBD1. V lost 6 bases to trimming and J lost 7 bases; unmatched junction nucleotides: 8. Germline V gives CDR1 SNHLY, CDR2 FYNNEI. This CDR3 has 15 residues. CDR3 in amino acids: CASSLDRGQGQPQHF. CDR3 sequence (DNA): TGTGCCAGCAGCTTGGACAGGGGGCAAGGGCAGCCCCAGCATTTT.

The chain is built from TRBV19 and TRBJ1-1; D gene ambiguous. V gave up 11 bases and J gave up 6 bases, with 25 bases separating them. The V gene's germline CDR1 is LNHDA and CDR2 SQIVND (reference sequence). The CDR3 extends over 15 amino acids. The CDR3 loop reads CASRTSVGWGAEAFF. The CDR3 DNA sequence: TGTGCCTCAAGGACCTCGGTGGGGTGGGGTGCTGAAGCTTTCTTT.

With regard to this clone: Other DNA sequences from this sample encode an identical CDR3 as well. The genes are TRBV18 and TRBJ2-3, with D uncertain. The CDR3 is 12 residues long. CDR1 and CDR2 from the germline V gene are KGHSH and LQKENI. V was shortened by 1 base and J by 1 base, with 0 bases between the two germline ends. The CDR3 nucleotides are TGTGCCAGCTCACCACGCACAGATACGCAGTATTTT. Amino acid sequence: CASSPRTDTQYF.

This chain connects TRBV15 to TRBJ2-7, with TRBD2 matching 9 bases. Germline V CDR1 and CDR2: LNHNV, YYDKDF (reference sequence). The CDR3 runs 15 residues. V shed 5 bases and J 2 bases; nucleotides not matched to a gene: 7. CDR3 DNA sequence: TGTGCCACCAGCGGGGGGGTAGCGGGGGCCTACGAGCAGTACTTC. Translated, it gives CATSGGVAGAYEQYF.

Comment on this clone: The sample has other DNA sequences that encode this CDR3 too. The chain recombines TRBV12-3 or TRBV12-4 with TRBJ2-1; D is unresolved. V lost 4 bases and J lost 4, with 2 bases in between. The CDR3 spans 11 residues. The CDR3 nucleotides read TGTGCCAGCAGTTCTTACAATGAGCAGTTCTTC. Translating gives CASSSYNEQFF.

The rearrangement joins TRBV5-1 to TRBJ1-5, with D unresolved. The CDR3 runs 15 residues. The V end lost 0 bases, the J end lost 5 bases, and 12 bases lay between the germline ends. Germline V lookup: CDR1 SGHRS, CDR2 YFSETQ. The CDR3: CASSLEGQDYQPQHF. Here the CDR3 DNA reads TGCGCCAGCAGCTTGGAGGGTCAGGACTATCAGCCCCAGCATTTT.

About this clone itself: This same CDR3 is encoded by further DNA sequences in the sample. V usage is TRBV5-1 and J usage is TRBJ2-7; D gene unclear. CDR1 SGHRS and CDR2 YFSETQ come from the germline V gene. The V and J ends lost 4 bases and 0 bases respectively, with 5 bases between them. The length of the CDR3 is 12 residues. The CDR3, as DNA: TGCGCCAGCAGCAGTGGCTCCTACGAGCAGTACTTC. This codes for CASSSGSYEQYF.

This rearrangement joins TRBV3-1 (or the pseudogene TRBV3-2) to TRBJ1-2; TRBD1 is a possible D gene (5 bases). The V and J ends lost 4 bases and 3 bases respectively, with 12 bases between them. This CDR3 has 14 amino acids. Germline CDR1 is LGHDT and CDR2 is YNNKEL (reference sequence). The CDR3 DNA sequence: TGTGCCAGCAGCCCAGGGCGGGGTTACTATGGCTACACCTTC. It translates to CASSPGRGYYGYTF.

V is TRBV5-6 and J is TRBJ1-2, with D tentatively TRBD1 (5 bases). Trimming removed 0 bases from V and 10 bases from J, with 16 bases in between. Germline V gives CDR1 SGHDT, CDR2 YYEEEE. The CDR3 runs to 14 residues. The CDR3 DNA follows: TGTGCCAGCAGCTTGGGGGGGTCTCCCGTTGTCTACACCTTC. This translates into CASSLGGSPVVYTF.

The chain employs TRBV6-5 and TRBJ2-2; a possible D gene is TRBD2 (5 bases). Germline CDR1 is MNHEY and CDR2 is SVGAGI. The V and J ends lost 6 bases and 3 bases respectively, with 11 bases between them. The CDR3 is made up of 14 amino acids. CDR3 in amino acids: CASRDSRYTGELFF. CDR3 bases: TGTGCCAGCAGGGACTCTCGTTACACCGGGGAGCTGTTTTTT.

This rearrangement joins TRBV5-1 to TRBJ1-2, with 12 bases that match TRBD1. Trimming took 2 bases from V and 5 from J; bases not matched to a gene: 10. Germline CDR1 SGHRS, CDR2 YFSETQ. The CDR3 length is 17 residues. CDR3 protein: CASSLTDGTGGSYGYTF. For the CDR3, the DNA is TGCGCCAGCAGCTTAACGGACGGGACAGGGGGCTCGTATGGCTACACCTTC.

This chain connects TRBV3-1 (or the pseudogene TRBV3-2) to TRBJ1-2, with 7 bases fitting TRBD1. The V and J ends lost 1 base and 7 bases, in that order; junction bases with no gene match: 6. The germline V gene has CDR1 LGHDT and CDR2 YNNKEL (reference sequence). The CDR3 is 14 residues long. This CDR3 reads CASSQAQGGGGYTF. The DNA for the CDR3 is TGTGCCAGCAGCCAAGCCCAGGGGGGTGGTGGCTACACCTTC.

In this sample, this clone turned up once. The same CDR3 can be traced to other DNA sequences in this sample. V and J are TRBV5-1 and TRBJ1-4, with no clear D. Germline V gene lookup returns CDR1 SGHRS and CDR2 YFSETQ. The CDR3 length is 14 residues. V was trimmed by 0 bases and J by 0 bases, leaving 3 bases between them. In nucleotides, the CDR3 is TGCGCCAGCAGCTTGGCTGCAACTAATGAAAAACTGTTTTTT. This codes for CASSLAATNEKLFF.

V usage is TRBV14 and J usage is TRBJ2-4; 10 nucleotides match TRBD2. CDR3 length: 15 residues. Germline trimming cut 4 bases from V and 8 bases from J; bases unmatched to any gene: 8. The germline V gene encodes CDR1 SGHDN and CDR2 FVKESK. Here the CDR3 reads CASSLRLAGDDIQYF. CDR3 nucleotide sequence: TGTGCCAGCAGCCTTCGGCTAGCGGGGGACGACATTCAGTACTTC.

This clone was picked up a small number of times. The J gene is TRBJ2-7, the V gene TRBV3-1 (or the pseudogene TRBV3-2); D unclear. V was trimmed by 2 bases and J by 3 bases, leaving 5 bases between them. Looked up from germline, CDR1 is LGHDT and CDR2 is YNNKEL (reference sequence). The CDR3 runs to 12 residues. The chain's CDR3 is CASSQLVYEQYF. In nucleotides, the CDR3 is TGTGCCAGCAGCCAACTAGTCTACGAGCAGTACTTC.

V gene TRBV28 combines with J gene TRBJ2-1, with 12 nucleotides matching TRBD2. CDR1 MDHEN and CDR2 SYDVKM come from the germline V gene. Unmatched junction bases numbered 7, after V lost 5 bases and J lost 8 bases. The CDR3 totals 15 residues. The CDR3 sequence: CASSPSGGADDEQFF. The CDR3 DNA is TGTGCCAGCAGTCCTAGCGGGGGGGCCGATGATGAGCAGTTCTTC.

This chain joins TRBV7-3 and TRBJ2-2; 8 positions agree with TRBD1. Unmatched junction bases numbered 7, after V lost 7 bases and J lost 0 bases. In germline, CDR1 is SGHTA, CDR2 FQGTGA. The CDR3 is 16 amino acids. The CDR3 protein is CASTSGTGPNTGELFF. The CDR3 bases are TGTGCCAGCACCTCGGGGACAGGACCGAACACCGGGGAGCTGTTTTTT.

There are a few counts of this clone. In DNA, the CDR3 is TGTGCCAGCAGCCAAGATTCGGTCTCCGAGCAGTACTTC. Protein sequence: CASSQDSVSEQYF. The V gene is TRBV4-2, the J gene TRBJ2-7, with no clear D. V was pared by 0 bases and J by 6 bases, with 9 bases between. Per the germline V gene, CDR1 is LGHNA and CDR2 is YNFKEQ. This CDR3 is 13 amino acids long.

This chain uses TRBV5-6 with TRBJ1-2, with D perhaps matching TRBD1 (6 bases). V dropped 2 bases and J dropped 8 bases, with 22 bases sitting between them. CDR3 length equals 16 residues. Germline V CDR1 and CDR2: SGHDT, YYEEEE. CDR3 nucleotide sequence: TGTGCCAGCAGCTTTTTACCAGGGGCCTTCTTGGACGGCTACACCTTC. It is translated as CASSFLPGAFLDGYTF.